This TCR beta chain was found in a study of molecular identifiers for immune sequencing clone quantification. Study-level points and caveats: Same-barcode identical TCR molecules could make highly expanded clones look smaller than they are. Clones exceeding 20 RNA copies carried over 97% of effector molecules but under 1% of naive-cell molecules.

TCRdb ran MiXCR on the PCR reads and lists one entry per CDR3 protein. The table has more than 85,000 distinct CDR3 sequences, 36% seen once; the top ten hold approximately 4%. Per germline, CDR1 MNHEY and CDR2 SVGAGI. This CDR3 has 14 amino acids. V shed 5 bases and J 4 bases; nucleotides not matched to a gene: 7. Turning to this clonotype: Its matching antigen is unknown.

The sample consisted of naive CD8+ T cells from blood, with Jurkat cell RNA spiked in. Subset defined: FACS-sorted CD8+CD4-CCR7+CD45RA+ naive T cells. The chain has TRBV6-5 and TRBJ2-7; 8 bases are a match to TRBD1. The clonotype comes from a human donor in good health. Some libraries in this study had Jurkat cell RNA spiked in. The CDR3 DNA reads as TGTGCCAGCAGTGAAGACAGGGGATCGTACGAGCAGTACTTC. Translating it yields CASSEDRGSYEQYF.